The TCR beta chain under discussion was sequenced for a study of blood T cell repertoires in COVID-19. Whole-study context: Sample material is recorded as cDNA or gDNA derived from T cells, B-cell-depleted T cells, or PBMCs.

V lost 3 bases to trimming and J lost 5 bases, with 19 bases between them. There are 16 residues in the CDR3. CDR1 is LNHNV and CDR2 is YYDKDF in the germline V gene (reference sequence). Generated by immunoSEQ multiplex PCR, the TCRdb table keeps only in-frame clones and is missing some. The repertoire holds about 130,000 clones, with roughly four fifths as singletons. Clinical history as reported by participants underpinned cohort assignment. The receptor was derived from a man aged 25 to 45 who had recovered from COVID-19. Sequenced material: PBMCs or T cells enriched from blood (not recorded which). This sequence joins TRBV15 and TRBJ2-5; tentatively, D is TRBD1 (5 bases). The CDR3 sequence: CATSSAVRASLETQYF. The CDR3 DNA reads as TGTGCCACCAGCAGCGCCGTCAGGGCTAGTCTTGAGACCCAGTACTTC.